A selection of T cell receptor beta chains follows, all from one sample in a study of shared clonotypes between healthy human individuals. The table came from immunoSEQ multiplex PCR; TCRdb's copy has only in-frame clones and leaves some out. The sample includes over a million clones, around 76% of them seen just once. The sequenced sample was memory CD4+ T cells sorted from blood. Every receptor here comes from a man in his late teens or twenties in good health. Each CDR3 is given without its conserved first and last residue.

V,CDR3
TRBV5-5,ASSFLRGNTEAF
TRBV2,ASTPTGSELLF
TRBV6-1,ASLRTGGSPLH
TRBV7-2,ASSSNSEGDTQY
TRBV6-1,ASSEYSGNTIY
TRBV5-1,ASSAQAQGMGTGELF
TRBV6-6,ASSSLRSLSYNEQF
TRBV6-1,ASRGQQMNTEAF
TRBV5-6,ASSPGLAGVKGALEQY
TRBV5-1,ASSLGTADTEAF
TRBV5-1,ASSRGGMGGAVYGYT
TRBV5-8,ASSSTGYYEQY
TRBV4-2,ASSPRQGAGKSPLH
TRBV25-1,ASSGNRNNQPQH
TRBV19,ASSMGIAGERYNEQF
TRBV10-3,AISESVGRGAPQH
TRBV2,ASSPSSGSYNEQF
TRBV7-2,ASSPGLAGTGELF
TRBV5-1,ASSSASGYNTDTQY
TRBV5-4,ASSPDRYYGYT
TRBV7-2,ASSLAYGKETQY
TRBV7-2,ASSLGGPPPEKLF
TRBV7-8,ASSLAGQVETQY
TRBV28,ATDRGQETQY
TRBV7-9,ASSSRGTEAF
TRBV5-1,ASSWTGLATDTQY
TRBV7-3,ASSSIPRLTQGNQPQH
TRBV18,ASSPRDKVGPQH
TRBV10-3,AISRRSGNTEAF
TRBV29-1,SARGAEGAGGYEQY
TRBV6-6,ASSYPPQGIHQF
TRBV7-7,AIKGAGELF
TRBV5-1,ASSPQAGVADTQY
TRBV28,ASSSSGLPYGYT
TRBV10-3,AVAGGLETQY
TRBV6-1,ASSSVGTIPGEQY
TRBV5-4,ASSPPGGTTSTDTQY
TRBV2,ASSELNEQF
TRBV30,ACGTGGYEQY
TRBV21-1,ASSKAPTQY
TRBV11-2,ASSFGDTQY
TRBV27,ASSLIGNTEAF
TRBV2,ASSEDRGSYGYT
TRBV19,ASSLQGAGGNTIY
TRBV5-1,ASSLLGGGARGEQF
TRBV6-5,ASSYTGDYEQY
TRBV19,ASSQRQGYSNQPQH
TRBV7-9,ASSTSRTGVAYEQY
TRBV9,ASSVDQGAAPYEQY
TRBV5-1,ATSTGVGRETQY
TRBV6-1,ASTTGGTLNTEAF
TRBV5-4,ASSPPVGANTGELF
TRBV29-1,SVEQGARGYGYT
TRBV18,ASSSGAGYEQY